This entry describes one T cell receptor (beta chain). Antigen specificity is unknown. The source of the sample is a study of blood T cells in healthy people across ages. Overall study results and limits: Older individuals had lower TCR beta diversity per million T cells (the decline was roughly linear). Naive T cell percentage by flow cytometry tracked strongly with beta diversity. Unsorted PBMCs ruled out conclusive naive versus antigen-experienced comparison. One million T cells yielded diversity estimates that were considered underestimates.

For the second PCR, which ran for about 7 to 11 cycles, a sample-barcoded 5' primer and a J-beta primer mix were used. TCRdb re-called the 5' RACE reads with MiXCR, one entry per CDR3 protein. Of about 1.6 million distinct CDR3 sequences listed, roughly 30% are singletons. Germline assignment: CDR1 MGHRA and CDR2 YSYEKL. The CDR3 runs to 16 residues. The J segment lost 10 bases and the V segment lost 3 bases, leaving 11 bases of the junction unmatched. This TCR came from a young woman in good health. J is TRBJ1-6 and V is TRBV4-1, with 8 bases lining up with TRBD1. Sequencing was carried out using blood. As DNA, the CDR3 is TGCGCCAGCAGCCAGCCAGGGGGCGCAGGGAGGTCACCCCTCCACTTT. It encodes CASSQPGGAGRSPLHF.